These T cell receptor beta chains were read from a single sample in a study of human T cells and chemical hapten exposure. Each CDR3 protein is one row after TCRdb ran MiXCR on the RACE reads. Of tens of thousands of distinct CDR3 sequences listed, about 9% are singletons. The sample in question was whole blood, obtained in connection with sensitization to the hapten diphenylcyclopropenone (DPC). Receptor source: a woman between 50 and 59 years old with alopecia areata. Some clones in this sample may be carry-over from other donors' samples. Each CDR3 is given with its conserved first and last residue. Each record gives: V gene, D gene, CDR3 length, J gene, clone size, CDR3 protein, CDR3 DNA. D genes are given only for firm matches. Clone size, where shown, is once, few, many, or a class for clones that have expanded.

v_gene: TRBV7-2
d_gene: .
len: 13
j_gene: TRBJ2-3
abundance: few
CDR3aa: CASSLGFTDTQYF
CDR3nt: TGTGCCAGCAGCTTAGGATTTACAGATACGCAGTATTTT

v_gene: TRBV4-3
d_gene: .
len: 17
j_gene: TRBJ2-6
abundance: many
CDR3aa: CASSQDQSFSGANVLTF
CDR3nt: TGCGCCAGCAGCCAAGACCAGAGCTTCTCTGGGGCCAACGTCCTGACTTTC

v_gene: TRBV7-2
d_gene: .
len: 11
j_gene: TRBJ2-3
abundance: many
CDR3aa: CASSPQDTQYF
CDR3nt: TGTGCCAGCAGCCCCCAAGATACGCAGTATTTT

v_gene: TRBV28
d_gene: TRBD1
len: 13
j_gene: TRBJ1-2
abundance: few
CDR3aa: CASSIQGDYGYTF
CDR3nt: TGTGCCAGCAGTATACAGGGGGACTATGGCTACACCTTC

v_gene: TRBV11-2
d_gene: .
len: 12
j_gene: TRBJ2-3
abundance: .
CDR3aa: CASSSADATQYF
CDR3nt: TGTGCCAGCAGCTCAGCGGATGCGACGCAGTATTTT

v_gene: TRBV5-1
d_gene: .
len: 14
j_gene: TRBJ2-5
abundance: few
CDR3aa: CASSPVGIEETQYF
CDR3nt: TGCGCCAGCAGCCCAGTGGGAATCGAAGAGACCCAGTACTTC

v_gene: TRBV25-1
d_gene: .
len: 14
j_gene: TRBJ1-1
abundance: .
CDR3aa: CASRTGGMNTEAFF
CDR3nt: TGTGCCAGCAGGACGGGGGGAATGAACACTGAAGCTTTCTTT

v_gene: TRBV2
d_gene: .
len: 13
j_gene: TRBJ2-3
abundance: few
CDR3aa: CASSEADTDTQYF
CDR3nt: TGTGCCAGCAGTGAGGCGGACACAGATACGCAGTATTTT

v_gene: TRBV9
d_gene: TRBD2
len: 15
j_gene: TRBJ2-2
abundance: .
CDR3aa: CASSVVAGGPGELFF
CDR3nt: TGTGCCAGCAGCGTAGTTGCGGGGGGGCCCGGGGAGCTGTTTTTT

v_gene: TRBV28
d_gene: .
len: 11
j_gene: TRBJ1-1
abundance: .
CDR3aa: CASSWTAEAFF
CDR3nt: TGTGCCAGCAGTTGGACGGCTGAAGCTTTCTTT

v_gene: TRBV6-5
d_gene: .
len: 15
j_gene: TRBJ1-4
abundance: few
CDR3aa: CASSPGRAANEKLFF
CDR3nt: TGTGCCAGCAGCCCCGGACGAGCCGCGAATGAAAAACTGTTTTTT

v_gene: TRBV12-3/TRBV12-4
d_gene: .
len: 13
j_gene: TRBJ2-3
abundance: .
CDR3aa: CASTWTISDTQYF
CDR3nt: TGTGCCAGCACTTGGACAATATCAGATACGCAGTATTTT

v_gene: TRBV28
d_gene: .
len: 12
j_gene: TRBJ2-7
abundance: many
CDR3aa: CASSWGSHEQYF
CDR3nt: TGTGCCAGCAGTTGGGGGTCCCACGAGCAGTACTTC

v_gene: TRBV24-1
d_gene: TRBD1
len: 15
j_gene: TRBJ2-3
abundance: many
CDR3aa: CATSGDGTGTDTQYF
CDR3nt: TGTGCCACCAGTGGAGATGGGACAGGAACAGATACGCAGTATTTT

v_gene: TRBV20-1
d_gene: TRBD1
len: 16
j_gene: TRBJ2-7
abundance: many
CDR3aa: CSASRGMGTGGYEQYF
CDR3nt: TGCAGTGCTAGTAGGGGAATGGGGACAGGGGGATACGAGCAGTACTTC

v_gene: TRBV6-5
d_gene: TRBD1
len: 13
j_gene: TRBJ1-1
abundance: many
CDR3aa: CASSFTGDTEAFF
CDR3nt: TGTGCCAGCAGCTTCACAGGGGACACTGAAGCTTTCTTT

v_gene: TRBV4-3
d_gene: .
len: 14
j_gene: TRBJ2-5
abundance: .
CDR3aa: CASSQGLGPETQYF
CDR3nt: TGCGCCAGCAGCCAAGGCCTAGGGCCGGAGACCCAGTACTTC

v_gene: TRBV20-1
d_gene: TRBD1
len: 14
j_gene: TRBJ2-2
abundance: .
CDR3aa: CSASWGQGTGELFF
CDR3nt: TGCAGTGCTAGTTGGGGACAGGGGACCGGGGAGCTGTTTTTT

v_gene: TRBV2
d_gene: TRBD2
len: 14
j_gene: TRBJ2-7
abundance: few
CDR3aa: CASSEGGGVGEQYF
CDR3nt: TGTGCCAGCAGTGAAGGCGGGGGGGTCGGCGAGCAGTACTTC